This T cell receptor (beta chain) was obtained from a study of T-cell reconstitution after alpha-beta-depleted transplantation in children. A word on this clonotype: Its cognate antigen is unknown.

The CDR3 contains 14 residues. After removal of 4 bases from V and 6 bases from J, the junction contained 4 bases not matched to a gene. Per the germline V gene, CDR1 is SGHRS and CDR2 is YFSETQ. Regarding the study as a whole: Diversity and T-cell counts at one year after transplant derived mostly from new T cells. About two months after transplant, alpha-beta T cells reportedly came from several hundred expanded graft clones.

Unique molecular identifiers tagged the TCRbeta library. TCRdb ran MiXCR on the PCR reads and lists one entry per CDR3 protein. The repertoire has about 77,000 distinct CDR3 sequences, 15% to 20% of them found once; the top ten carry 45% to 55%. The sequencing here drew on PBMCs, mostly from graft donor cells, taken 360 days after TCRalphabeta/CD19-depleted stem cell transplant. The V call is TRBV5-1, the J call TRBJ1-6; 7 bases align to TRBD1. This TCR came from a male patient aged 2 to 9 who had a stem cell transplant for acute lymphoblastic leukemia, so the T cells may come from the graft donor. CDR3 DNA: TGCGCCAGCAGCCCGACAGGGATTAATTCACCCCTCCACTTT. Its translation: CASSPTGINSPLHF.